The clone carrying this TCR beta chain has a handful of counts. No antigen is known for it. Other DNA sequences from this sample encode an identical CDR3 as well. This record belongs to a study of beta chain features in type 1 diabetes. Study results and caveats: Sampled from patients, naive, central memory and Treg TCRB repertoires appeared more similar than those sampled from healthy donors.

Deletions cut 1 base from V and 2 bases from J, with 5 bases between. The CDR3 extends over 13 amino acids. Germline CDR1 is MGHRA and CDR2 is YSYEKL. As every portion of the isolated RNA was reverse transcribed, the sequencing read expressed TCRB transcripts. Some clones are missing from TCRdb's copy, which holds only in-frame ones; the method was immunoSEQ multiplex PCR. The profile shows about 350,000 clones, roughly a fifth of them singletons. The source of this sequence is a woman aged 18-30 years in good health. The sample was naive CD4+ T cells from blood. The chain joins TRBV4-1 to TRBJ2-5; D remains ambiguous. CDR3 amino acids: CASSQGLQETQYF. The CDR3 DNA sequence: TGCGCCAGCAGCCAAGGACTTCAAGAGACCCAGTACTTC.